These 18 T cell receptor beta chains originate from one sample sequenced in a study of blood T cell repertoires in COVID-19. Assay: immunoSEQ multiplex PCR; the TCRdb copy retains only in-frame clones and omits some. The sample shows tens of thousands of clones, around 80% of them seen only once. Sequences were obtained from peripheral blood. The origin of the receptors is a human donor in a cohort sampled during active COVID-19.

The CDR3 DNA reads TGTGCCAGTAGTCGGCGGGTGGATGCTTTCTTT. Translated: CASSRRVDAFF. V usage is TRBV19 and J usage is TRBJ1-1, with no clear D. V lost 5 bases to trimming and J lost 11 bases, with 12 bases between them. The CDR3 is 11 amino acids. Germline assignment: CDR1 LNHDA and CDR2 SQIVND (reference sequence).

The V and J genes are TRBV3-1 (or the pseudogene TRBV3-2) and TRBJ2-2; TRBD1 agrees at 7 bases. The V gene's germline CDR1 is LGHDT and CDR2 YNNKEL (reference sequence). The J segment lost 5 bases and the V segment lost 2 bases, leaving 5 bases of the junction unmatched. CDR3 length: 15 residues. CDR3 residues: CASSQPTGVTGELFF. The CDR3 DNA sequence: TGTGCCAGCAGCCAACCTACAGGGGTTACCGGGGAGCTGTTTTTT.

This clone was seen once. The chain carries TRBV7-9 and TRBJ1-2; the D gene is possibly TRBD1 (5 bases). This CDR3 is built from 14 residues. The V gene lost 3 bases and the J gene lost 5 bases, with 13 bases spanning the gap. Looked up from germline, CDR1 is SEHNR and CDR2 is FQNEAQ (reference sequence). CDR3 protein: CASSLGQSFYGYTF. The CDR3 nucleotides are TGTGCCAGCAGCTTGGGGCAGAGTTTTTATGGCTACACCTTC.

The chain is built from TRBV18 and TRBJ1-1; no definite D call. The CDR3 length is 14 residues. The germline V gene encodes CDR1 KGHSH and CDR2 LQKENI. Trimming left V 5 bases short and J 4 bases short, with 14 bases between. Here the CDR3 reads CASSLENVLTEAFF. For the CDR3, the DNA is TGTGCCAGCTCATTAGAGAACGTTCTCACTGAAGCTTTCTTT.

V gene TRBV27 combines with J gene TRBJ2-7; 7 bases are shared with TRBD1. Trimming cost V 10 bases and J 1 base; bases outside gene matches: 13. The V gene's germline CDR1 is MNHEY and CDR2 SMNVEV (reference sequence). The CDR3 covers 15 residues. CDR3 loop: CATKSHRGLSYEQYF. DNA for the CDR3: TGTGCCACTAAATCGCACAGGGGCTTATCCTACGAGCAGTACTTC.

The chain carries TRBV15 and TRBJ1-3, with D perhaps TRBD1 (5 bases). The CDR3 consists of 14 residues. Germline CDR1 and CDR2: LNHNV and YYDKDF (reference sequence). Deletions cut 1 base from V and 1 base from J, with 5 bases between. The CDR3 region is CATSRGTSGNTIYF. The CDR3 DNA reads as TGTGCCACCAGCAGAGGGACATCTGGAAACACCATATATTTT.

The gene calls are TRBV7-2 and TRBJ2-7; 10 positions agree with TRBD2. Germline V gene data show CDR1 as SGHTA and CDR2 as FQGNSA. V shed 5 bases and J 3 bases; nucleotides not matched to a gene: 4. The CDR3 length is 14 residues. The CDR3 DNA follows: TGTGCCAGCAGCCCCCGACTAGCGGGCTACGAGCAGTACTTC. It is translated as CASSPRLAGYEQYF.

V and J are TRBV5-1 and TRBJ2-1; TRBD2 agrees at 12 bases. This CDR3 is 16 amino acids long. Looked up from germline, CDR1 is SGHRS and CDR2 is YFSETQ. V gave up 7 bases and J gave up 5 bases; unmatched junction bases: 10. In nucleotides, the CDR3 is TGCGCCAGCTCACTGTTAGGACTAGCGGGACACAATGAGCAGTTCTTC. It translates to CASSLLGLAGHNEQFF. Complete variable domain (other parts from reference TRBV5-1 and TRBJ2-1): KAGVTQTPRYLIKTRGQQVTLSCSPISGHRSVSWYQQTPGQGLQFLFEYFSETQRNKGNFPGRFSGRQFSNSRSEMNVSTLELGDSALYLCASSLLGLAGHNEQFFGPGTRLTVL.

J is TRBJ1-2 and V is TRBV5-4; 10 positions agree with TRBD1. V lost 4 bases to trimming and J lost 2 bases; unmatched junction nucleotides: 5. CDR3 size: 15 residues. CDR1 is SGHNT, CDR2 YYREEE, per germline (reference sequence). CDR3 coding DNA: TGTGCCAGCAGCACCTCGACAGGGGGCAACTATGGCTACACCTTC. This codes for CASSTSTGGNYGYTF.

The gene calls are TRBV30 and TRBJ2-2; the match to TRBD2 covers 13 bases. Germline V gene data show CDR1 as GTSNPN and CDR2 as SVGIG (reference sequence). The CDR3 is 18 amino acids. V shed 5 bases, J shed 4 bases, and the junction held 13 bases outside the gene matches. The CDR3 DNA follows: TGTGCCTGGGCTCGGACTAGCGGGAGTCCCTGGGGCACCGGGGAGCTGTTTTTT. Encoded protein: CAWARTSGSPWGTGELFF.

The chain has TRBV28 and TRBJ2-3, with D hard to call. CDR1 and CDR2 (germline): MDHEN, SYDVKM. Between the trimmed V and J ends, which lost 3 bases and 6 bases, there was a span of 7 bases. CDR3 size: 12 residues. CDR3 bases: TGTGCCAGCAGTTTCAGGTGGGATACGCAGTATTTT. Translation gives CASSFRWDTQYF.

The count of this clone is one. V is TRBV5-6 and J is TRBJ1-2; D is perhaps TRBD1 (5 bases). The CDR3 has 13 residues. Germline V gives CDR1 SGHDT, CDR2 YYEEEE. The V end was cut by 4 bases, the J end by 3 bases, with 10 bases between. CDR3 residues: CASSPDIYYGYTF. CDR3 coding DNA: TGTGCCAGCAGCCCGGACATCTACTATGGCTACACCTTC.

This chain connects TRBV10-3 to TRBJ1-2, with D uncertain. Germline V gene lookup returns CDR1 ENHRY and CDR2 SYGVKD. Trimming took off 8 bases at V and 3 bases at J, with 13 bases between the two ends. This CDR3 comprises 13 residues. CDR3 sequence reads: CAISSGFDYGYTF. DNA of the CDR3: TGTGCCATCTCCTCGGGTTTCGACTATGGCTACACCTTC.

This chain's CDR3 is CASSLGQAIVDTQYF. DNA of the CDR3: TGTGCCAGCAGCTTGGGACAGGCGATAGTAGATACGCAGTATTTT. This chain connects TRBV9 to TRBJ2-3; 8 positions agree with TRBD1. Germline CDR1 is SGDLS and CDR2 is YYNGEE. J was trimmed by 5 bases and V by 4 bases; bases with no gene match: 9. The CDR3 runs to 15 residues.

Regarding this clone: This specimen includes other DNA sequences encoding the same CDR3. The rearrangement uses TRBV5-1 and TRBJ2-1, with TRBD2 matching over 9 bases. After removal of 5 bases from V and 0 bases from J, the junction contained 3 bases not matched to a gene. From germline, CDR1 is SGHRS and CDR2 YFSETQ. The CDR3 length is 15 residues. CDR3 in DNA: TGCGCCAGCAGTTATAGCGGGAGCTCCTACAATGAGCAGTTCTTC. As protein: CASSYSGSSYNEQFF. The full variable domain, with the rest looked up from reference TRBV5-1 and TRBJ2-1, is KAGVTQTPRYLIKTRGQQVTLSCSPISGHRSVSWYQQTPGQGLQFLFEYFSETQRNKGNFPGRFSGRQFSNSRSEMNVSTLELGDSALYLCASSYSGSSYNEQFFGPGTRLTVL.

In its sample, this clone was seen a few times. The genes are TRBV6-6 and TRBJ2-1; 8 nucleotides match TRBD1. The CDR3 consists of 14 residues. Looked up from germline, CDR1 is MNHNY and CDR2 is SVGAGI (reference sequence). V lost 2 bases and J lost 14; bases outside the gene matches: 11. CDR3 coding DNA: TGTGCCAGCAGTTACCCTTCAGGGGGCGGACAAGAGTTCTTC. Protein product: CASSYPSGGGQEFF.

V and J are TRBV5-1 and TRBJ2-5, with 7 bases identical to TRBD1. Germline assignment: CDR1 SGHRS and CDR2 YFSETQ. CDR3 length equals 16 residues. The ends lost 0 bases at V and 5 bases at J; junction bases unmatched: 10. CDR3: CASSLGVRQGDETQYF. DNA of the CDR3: TGCGCCAGCAGCTTGGGGGTGCGGCAGGGGGACGAGACCCAGTACTTC.

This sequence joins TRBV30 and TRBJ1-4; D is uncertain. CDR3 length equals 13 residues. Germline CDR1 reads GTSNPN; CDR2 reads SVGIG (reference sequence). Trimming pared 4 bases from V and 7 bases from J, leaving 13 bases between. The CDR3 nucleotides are TGTGCCTGGACCGCGCCGAGTAGTGAAAAACTGTTTTTT. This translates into CAWTAPSSEKLFF.